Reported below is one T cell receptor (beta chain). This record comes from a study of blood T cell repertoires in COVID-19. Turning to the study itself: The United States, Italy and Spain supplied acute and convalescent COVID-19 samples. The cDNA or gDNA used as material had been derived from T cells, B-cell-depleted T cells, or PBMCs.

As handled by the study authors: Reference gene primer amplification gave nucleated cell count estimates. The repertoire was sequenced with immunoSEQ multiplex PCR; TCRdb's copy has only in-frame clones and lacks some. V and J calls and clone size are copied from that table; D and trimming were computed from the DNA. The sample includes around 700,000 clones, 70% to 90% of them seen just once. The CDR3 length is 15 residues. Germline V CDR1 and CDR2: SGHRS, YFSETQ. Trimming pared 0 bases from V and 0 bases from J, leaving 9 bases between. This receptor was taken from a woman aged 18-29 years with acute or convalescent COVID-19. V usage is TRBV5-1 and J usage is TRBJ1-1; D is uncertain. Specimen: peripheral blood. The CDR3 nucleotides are TGCGCCAGCAGCTTGGCTCTCAACATGAACACTGAAGCTTTCTTT. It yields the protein CASSLALNMNTEAFF.